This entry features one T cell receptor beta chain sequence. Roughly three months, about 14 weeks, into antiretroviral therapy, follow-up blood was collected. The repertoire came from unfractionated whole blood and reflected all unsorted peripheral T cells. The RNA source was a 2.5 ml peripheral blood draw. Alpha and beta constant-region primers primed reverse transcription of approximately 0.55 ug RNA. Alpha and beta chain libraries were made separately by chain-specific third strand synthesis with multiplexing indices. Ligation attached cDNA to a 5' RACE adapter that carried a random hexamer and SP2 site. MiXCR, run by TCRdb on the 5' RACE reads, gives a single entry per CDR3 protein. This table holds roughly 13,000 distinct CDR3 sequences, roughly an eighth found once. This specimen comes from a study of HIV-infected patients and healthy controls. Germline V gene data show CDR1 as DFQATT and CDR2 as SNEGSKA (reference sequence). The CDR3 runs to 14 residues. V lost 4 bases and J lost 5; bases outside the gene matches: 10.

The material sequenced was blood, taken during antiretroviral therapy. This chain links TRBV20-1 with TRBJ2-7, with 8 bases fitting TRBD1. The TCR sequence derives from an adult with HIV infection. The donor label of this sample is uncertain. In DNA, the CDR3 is TGCAGTGCTACCCTGGACAGGGTAACCGACGAGCAGTACTTC. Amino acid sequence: CSATLDRVTDEQYF.